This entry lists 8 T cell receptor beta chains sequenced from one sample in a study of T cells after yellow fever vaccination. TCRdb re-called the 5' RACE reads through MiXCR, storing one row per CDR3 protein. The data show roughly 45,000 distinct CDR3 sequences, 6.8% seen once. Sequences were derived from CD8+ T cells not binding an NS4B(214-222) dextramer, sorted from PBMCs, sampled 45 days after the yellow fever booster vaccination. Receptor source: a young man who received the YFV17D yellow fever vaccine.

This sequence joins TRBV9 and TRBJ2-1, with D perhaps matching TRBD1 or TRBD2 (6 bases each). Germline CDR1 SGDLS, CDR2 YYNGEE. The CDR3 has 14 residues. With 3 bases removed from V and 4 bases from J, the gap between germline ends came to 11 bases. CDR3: CASSELGGYNEQFF. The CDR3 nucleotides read TGTGCCAGCAGCGAACTAGGGGGGTACAATGAGCAGTTCTTC.

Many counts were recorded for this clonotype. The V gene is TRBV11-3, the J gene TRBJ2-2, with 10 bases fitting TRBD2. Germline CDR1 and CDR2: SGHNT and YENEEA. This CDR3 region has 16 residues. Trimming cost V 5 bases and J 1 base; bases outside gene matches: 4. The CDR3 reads CASSLLAGKNTGELFF. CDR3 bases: TGTGCCAGCAGCCTACTAGCGGGAAAGAACACCGGGGAGCTGTTTTTT. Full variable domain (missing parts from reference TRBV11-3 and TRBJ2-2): EAGVVQSPRYKIIEKKQPVAFWCNPISGHNTLYWYLQNLGQGPELLIRYENEEAVDDSQLPKDRFSAERLKGVDSTLKIQPAELGDSAVYLCASSLLAGKNTGELFFGEGSRLTVL.

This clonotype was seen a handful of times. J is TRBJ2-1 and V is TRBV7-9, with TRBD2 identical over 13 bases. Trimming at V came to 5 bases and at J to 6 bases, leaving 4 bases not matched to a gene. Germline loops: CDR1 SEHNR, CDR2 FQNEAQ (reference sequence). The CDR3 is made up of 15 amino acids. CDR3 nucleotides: TGTGCCAGCAGCCCGGGACTAGCGGGAAGCAATGAGCAGTTCTTC. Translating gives CASSPGLAGSNEQFF.

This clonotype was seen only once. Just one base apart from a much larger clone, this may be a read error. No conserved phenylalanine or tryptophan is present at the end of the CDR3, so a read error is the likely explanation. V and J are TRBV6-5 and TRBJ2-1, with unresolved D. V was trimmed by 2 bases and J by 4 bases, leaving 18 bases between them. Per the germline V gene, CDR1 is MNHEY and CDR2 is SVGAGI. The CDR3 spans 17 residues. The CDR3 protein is CASSYLYDRSNYNEQFL. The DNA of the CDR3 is TGTGCCAGCAGTTACCTTTATGATAGGTCAAATTACAATGAGCAGTTCCTC.

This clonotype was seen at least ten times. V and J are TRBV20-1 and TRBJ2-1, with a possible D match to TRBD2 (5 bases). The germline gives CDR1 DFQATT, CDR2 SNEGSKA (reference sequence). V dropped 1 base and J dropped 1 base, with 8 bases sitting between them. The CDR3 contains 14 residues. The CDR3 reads CSARGSGSYNEQFF. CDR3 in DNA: TGCAGTGCTAGAGGCTCGGGGTCCTACAATGAGCAGTTCTTC.

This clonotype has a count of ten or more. CDR3 nucleotides: TGTGCCAGCAGTTACGCTTCATCCGGCTACGAGCAGTACTTC. It is translated as CASSYASSGYEQYF. The chain joins TRBV6-5 to TRBJ2-7, with no clear D. Germline V gene data show CDR1 as MNHEY and CDR2 as SVGAGI. The CDR3 consists of 14 residues. V was trimmed by 2 bases and J by 3 bases, leaving 11 bases between them.

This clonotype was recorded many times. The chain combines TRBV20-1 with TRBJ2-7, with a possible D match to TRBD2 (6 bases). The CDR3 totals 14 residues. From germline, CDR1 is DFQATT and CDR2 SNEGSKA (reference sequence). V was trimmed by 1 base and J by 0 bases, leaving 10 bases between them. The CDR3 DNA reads TGCAGTGCTAGAGGATGGCGGGGCTCCTACGAGCAGTACTTC. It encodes CSARGWRGSYEQYF.

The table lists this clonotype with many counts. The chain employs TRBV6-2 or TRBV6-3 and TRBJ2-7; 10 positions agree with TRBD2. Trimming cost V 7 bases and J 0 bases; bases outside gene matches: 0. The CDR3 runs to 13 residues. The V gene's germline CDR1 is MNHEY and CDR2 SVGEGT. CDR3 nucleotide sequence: TGTGCCAGCACTAGCGGGAGCTCCTACGAGCAGTACTTC. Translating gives CASTSGSSYEQYF.